This entry lists 20 T cell receptor beta chains sequenced from one sample in a study of glioma-infiltrating T cells after dendritic cell vaccination. TCRdb keeps only in-frame clones here, not all; method: immunoSEQ multiplex PCR. The table records 93,000 or so clones, roughly three quarters of them present only once. The material was blood, obtained before dendritic cell vaccination. The receptors were gathered from a human donor with glioblastoma.

The chain couples TRBV6-5 to TRBJ1-2, with 7 bases fitting TRBD1. CDR1 is MNHEY and CDR2 is SVGAGI in the germline V gene. With V trimmed by 6 bases and J by 7 bases, 5 bases remained unmatched. The CDR3 length is 12 residues. CDR3 residues: CASSRDRAGYTF. In nucleotides, the CDR3 is TGTGCCAGCAGCCGGGACAGAGCTGGCTACACCTTC.

The chain has TRBV9 and TRBJ1-4; tentatively, D is TRBD1 (5 bases). Germline CDR1 and CDR2: SGDLS and YYNGEE. This CDR3 region has 16 residues. Trimming cost V 2 bases and J 8 bases, with 19 bases left between them. For the CDR3, the DNA is TGTGCCAGCAGCGTGGCCCCGGGACGGAGGGGAGAAAAACTGTTTTTT. It yields the protein CASSVAPGRRGEKLFF. Full variable domain (missing parts from reference TRBV9 and TRBJ1-4): DSGVTQTPKHLITATGQRVTLRCSPRSGDLSVYWYQQSLDQGLQFLIQYYNGEERAKGNILERFSAQQFPDLHSELNLSSLELGDSALYFCASSVAPGRRGEKLFFGSGTQLSVL.

The CDR3 DNA sequence: TGTGCCAGCAGCCCCCTCGGACAGGGGGCGTCCTACGAGCAGTACTTC. Protein: CASSPLGQGASYEQYF. The V call is TRBV11-2, the J call TRBJ2-5; TRBD1 matches 11 bases. The DNA end favors TRBJ2-7, so the J call may be wrong. Germline loops: CDR1 SGHAT, CDR2 FQNNGV. The CDR3 extends over 16 amino acids.

The count of this clone is one. J is TRBJ1-5 and V is TRBV19; 8 bases agree with TRBD1. CDR1 and CDR2 from the germline V gene are LNHDA and SQIVND (reference sequence). This CDR3 has 16 amino acids. J was trimmed by 5 bases and V by 6 bases; bases with no gene match: 12. CDR3 in amino acids: CASSSRQGARYQPQHF. For the CDR3, the DNA is TGTGCCAGTAGCTCCCGCCAGGGGGCAAGATATCAGCCCCAGCATTTT.

This chain connects TRBV7-9 to TRBJ2-5, with D perhaps matching TRBD2 (6 bases). Trimming shortened V by 8 bases and J by 2 bases, and 15 bases separated the two germline ends. This CDR3 has 14 residues. Germline lookup yields CDR1 SEHNR and CDR2 FQNEAQ (reference sequence). For the CDR3, the DNA is TGTGCCAGCGCCTGGGGAGGCGGACAAGAGACCCAGTACTTC. Amino acids: CASAWGGGQETQYF.

The V call is TRBV5-4, the J call TRBJ2-1; 8 bases align to TRBD1. CDR1 and CDR2 (germline): SGHNT, YYREEE (reference sequence). The CDR3 has 15 residues. The trim removed 4 bases at V and 5 bases at J, leaving 8 bases unmatched. CDR3 region: CASSLDRTGNNEQFF. CDR3 in DNA: TGTGCCAGCAGCCTCGACCGGACAGGGAACAATGAGCAGTTCTTC.

V usage is TRBV19 and J usage is TRBJ2-3, with D possibly matching TRBD2 (6 bases). V dropped 6 bases and J dropped 6 bases, with 16 bases sitting between them. The CDR3 consists of 14 residues. CDR1 LNHDA and CDR2 SQIVND come from the germline V gene (reference sequence). CDR3 sequence: CASRATSVADTQYF. The CDR3 DNA sequence: TGTGCCAGTAGGGCGACTAGTGTCGCTGATACGCAGTATTTT.

This clone showed up just a few times. J is TRBJ1-5 and V is TRBV19; D not certain. CDR1 LNHDA and CDR2 SQIVND come from the germline V gene (reference sequence). The CDR3 has 14 amino acids. With 5 bases removed from V and 0 bases from J, the gap between germline ends came to 8 bases. The CDR3: CASSSRNSNQPQHF. CDR3 nucleotide sequence: TGTGCCAGTAGTTCCAGGAATAGCAATCAGCCCCAGCATTTT.

The count of this clone is one. The rearrangement links TRBV4-2 to TRBJ1-3; TRBD1 might be the D (5 bases). From germline, CDR1 is LGHNA and CDR2 YNFKEQ. The CDR3 length is 16 residues. The V end lost 4 bases, the J end lost 1 base, and 14 bases lay between the germline ends. The CDR3 nucleotides are TGTGCCAGCAGCCGGGAGGGGTGGGGGTCTGGAAACACCATATATTTT. Its translation is CASSREGWGSGNTIYF.

The sample holds a few counts of this clone. The chain carries TRBV27 and TRBJ1-4; 7 nucleotides line up with TRBD1. Germline V gives CDR1 MNHEY, CDR2 SMNVEV (reference sequence). V lost 7 bases, J lost 7 bases, and 9 bases stayed unmatched. CDR3 length: 14 residues. The CDR3 loop reads CASNRQGSSEKLFF. The CDR3 region has the DNA TGTGCCAGCAACCGACAGGGTAGTAGTGAAAAACTGTTTTTT.

The V and J genes are TRBV30 and TRBJ2-5; D is uncertain. The DNA matches TRBJ2-7 better at its end, which makes the J call doubtful. This CDR3 is built from 13 residues. CDR1 GTSNPN and CDR2 SVGIG come from the germline V gene (reference sequence). In DNA form, the CDR3 reads TGTGCCTGGAGTCTAGGCAGCTCCTACGAGCAGTACTTC. Encoded protein: CAWSLGSSYEQYF.

This chain joins TRBV7-9 and TRBJ2-5; D is unresolved. This CDR3 has 13 residues. Germline assignment: CDR1 SEHNR and CDR2 FQNEAQ (reference sequence). V was clipped by 0 bases and J by 4 bases, with 6 bases between them. CDR3 loop: CASSLARSETQYF. CDR3 DNA: TGTGCCAGCAGCTTAGCGCGTTCAGAGACCCAGTACTTC.

The V call is TRBV19, the J call TRBJ1-1; D call uncertain. The CDR3 extends over 12 amino acids. The V and J ends lost 6 bases and 1 base respectively, with 6 bases between them. Germline loops: CDR1 LNHDA, CDR2 SQIVND (reference sequence). This chain's CDR3 is CASRSRNTEAFF. CDR3 coding DNA: TGTGCCAGTAGATCCAGGAACACTGAAGCTTTCTTT.

Turning to this clone: At one end the junction does not follow the germline gene, possibly because of a read error. This chain connects TRBV6-6 to TRBJ1-2; D remains unclear. This CDR3 region has 15 residues. CDR1 and CDR2 (germline): MNHNY, SVGAGI (reference sequence). CDR3 sequence (DNA): TGTGCCAGCAGTTACGGCTCGGATTTGAACTATGACTACACCTTC. This encodes CASSYGSDLNYDYTF.

The chain has TRBV10-3 and TRBJ2-1; 10 positions match TRBD2. The CDR3 length is 14 residues. The germline V gene encodes CDR1 ENHRY and CDR2 SYGVKD. The ends lost 7 bases at V and 6 bases at J; junction bases unmatched: 6. The chain's CDR3 is CAIMSGRARNEQFF. CDR3 bases: TGTGCCATCATGAGCGGGAGGGCCCGCAATGAGCAGTTCTTC.

This clone has a handful of counts. The rearrangement links TRBV6-5 to TRBJ1-1; a weak D match, TRBD1 (6 bases). The CDR3 has 13 residues. Trimming stripped 2 bases from V and 4 bases from J, with 8 bases between. Germline CDR1 and CDR2: MNHEY and SVGAGI. Here the CDR3 DNA reads TGTGCCAGCAGTTACGCGGACAGCACTGAAGCTTTCTTT. Translation: CASSYADSTEAFF.

This clone has just a few counts. The rearrangement links TRBV6-1 to TRBJ1-1; no reliable D call. The CDR3 is 11 residues long. Germline-derived CDR1 and CDR2 are MNHNS and SASEGT. The V and J ends lost 10 bases and 3 bases respectively, with 9 bases between them. The CDR3 coding sequence is TGTGCCACTGGCGGTTACACTGAAGCTTTCTTT. Translating gives CATGGYTEAFF.

This chain connects TRBV19 to TRBJ2-7, with TRBD1 identical over 10 bases. V shed 3 bases, J shed 3 bases, and the junction held 5 bases outside the gene matches. This CDR3 is built from 15 residues. Looked up from germline, CDR1 is LNHDA and CDR2 is SQIVND (reference sequence). CDR3 in amino acids: CASSIIGTGDYEQYF. In DNA, the CDR3 is TGTGCCAGTAGTATTATCGGGACAGGGGACTACGAGCAGTACTTC.

This clone appeared a few times. The rearrangement uses TRBV28 and TRBJ2-4, with 10 nucleotides matching TRBD1. Germline V gene lookup returns CDR1 MDHEN and CDR2 SYDVKM. The CDR3 has 15 residues. V shed 6 bases, J shed 2 bases, and the junction held 4 bases outside the gene matches. CDR3 sequence reads: CASRSGQGTKNIQYF. For the CDR3, the DNA is TGTGCCAGCAGATCGGGACAGGGGACCAAAAACATTCAGTACTTC.

This clone was seen a handful of times. The V gene is TRBV10-3, the J gene TRBJ1-6; 7 nucleotides agree with TRBD1. CDR3 length equals 15 residues. After removal of 5 bases from V and 2 bases from J, the junction contained 3 bases not matched to a gene. Germline-derived CDR1 and CDR2 are ENHRY and SYGVKD. This chain's CDR3 is CAISRGQTYNSPLHF. The CDR3, as DNA: TGTGCCATCAGTAGGGGACAGACCTATAATTCACCCCTCCACTTT.